The 10 T cell receptor beta chains below come from one sample, sequenced in a study of beta chain features in type 1 diabetes. Overall study findings and caveats: Type 1 diabetes patients had moderately but significantly shorter TCRB CDR3s in all four CD4+ subsets.

Antigen specificity for these receptors is unknown. cDNA synthesis used the whole RNA isolate, giving expressed TCRB sequences. This table comes from immunoSEQ multiplex PCR, and its TCRdb copy is limited to in-frame clones, with some not included. Altogether about 370,000 clones are present, around 9.6% being singletons, with the ten largest covering about 0.64%. The specimen was central memory CD4+ T cells from blood. The receptors originated from a man aged 30-40 years with type 1 diabetes.

This clone was observed a few times. This chain links TRBV5-6 with TRBJ1-1; 11 bases align to TRBD1. The CDR3 runs to 17 residues. After removal of 1 base from V and 5 bases from J, the junction contained 10 bases not matched to a gene. Germline V gene sequence: CDR1 SGHDT, CDR2 YYEEEE. The CDR3 loop is CASSLFGQGAEWTEAFF. DNA for the CDR3: TGTGCCAGCAGCTTGTTTGGACAGGGGGCGGAATGGACTGAAGCTTTCTTT.

Notes on this clone: Its ends do not fully match the called genes, so a read error is possible. The chain links TRBV7-7 to TRBJ2-1, with D possibly being TRBD1 (6 bases). This CDR3 has 15 amino acids. The germline V gene has CDR1 SSHAT and CDR2 FNYEAQ (reference sequence). The CDR3 coding sequence is TGTGCTAGCAGCCCTTTGAGGGGGTCCTACAATGAGCAGTTCTTC. Translation: CASSPLRGSYNEQFF.

There are a few counts of this clone. The chain links TRBV13 to TRBJ2-1; 8 nucleotides align to TRBD2. The J segment lost 10 bases and the V segment lost 5 bases, leaving 4 bases of the junction unmatched. CDR1 and CDR2 from the germline V gene are PRHDT and FYEKMQ (reference sequence). The CDR3 totals 12 residues. CDR3 sequence (DNA): TGTGCCAGCAGCCCCAGACTAGCGGAGCAGTTCTTC. Protein: CASSPRLAEQFF.

The chain recombines TRBV6-5 with TRBJ2-3, with D possibly TRBD2 on 6 matching bases. Looked up from germline, CDR1 is MNHEY and CDR2 is SVGAGI. CDR3 length equals 14 residues. V lost 6 bases to trimming and J lost 2 bases, with 12 bases between them. CDR3 nucleotide sequence: TGTGCCAGCAGGCTTAGCGGAGCCACAGATACGCAGTATTTT. The encoded protein is CASRLSGATDTQYF.

This clone was recorded a few times. V is TRBV4-1 and J is TRBJ2-4; D gene uncertain. Germline V gives CDR1 MGHRA, CDR2 YSYEKL. The V end lost 5 bases, the J end lost 0 bases, and 14 bases lay between the germline ends. The CDR3 runs 16 residues. The CDR3 nucleotides read TGCGCCAGCAGCACGTTGGGCCCTATAGCCAAAAACATTCAGTACTTC. It encodes CASSTLGPIAKNIQYF.

The chain combines TRBV4-1 with TRBJ2-1; the D is unclear. Germline V gene data show CDR1 as MGHRA and CDR2 as YSYEKL. Trimming took off 4 bases at V and 8 bases at J, with 15 bases between the two ends. The CDR3 is made up of 14 amino acids. The CDR3 region is CASSRSDGGDEQFF. The CDR3 DNA follows: TGCGCCAGCAGCCGCTCGGACGGCGGTGATGAGCAGTTCTTC.

The chain joins TRBV7-2 to TRBJ1-2, with a possible D match to TRBD1 (6 bases). The germline V gene has CDR1 SGHTA and CDR2 FQGNSA. The CDR3 contains 15 residues. Trimming pared 2 bases from V and 3 bases from J, leaving 13 bases between. In DNA, the CDR3 is TGTGCCAGCAGCTTATCCCAGGGGAAAGACTATGGCTACACCTTC. Amino acid sequence: CASSLSQGKDYGYTF.

The V gene is TRBV11-2, the J gene TRBJ2-2; TRBD1 is a possible D gene (6 bases). This CDR3 comprises 16 residues. The V gene's germline CDR1 is SGHAT and CDR2 FQNNGV. V gave up 5 bases and J gave up 0 bases, with 13 bases separating them. CDR3 residues: CASSRTGNSNTGELFF. CDR3 in DNA: TGTGCCAGCAGCCGAACAGGGAATTCGAACACCGGGGAGCTGTTTTTT.

Concerning this clone itself: This same CDR3 is encoded by further DNA sequences in the sample. This chain connects TRBV9 to TRBJ2-2; no definite D call. Trimming pared 0 bases from V and 4 bases from J, leaving 4 bases between. The CDR3 sequence is 13 residues long. Germline values: CDR1 SGDLS, CDR2 YYNGEE. In DNA, the CDR3 is TGTGCCAGCAGCGTAGAGGTCACCGGGGAGCTGTTTTTT. Translated: CASSVEVTGELFF.

This clone was counted at least ten times. V is TRBV7-2 and J is TRBJ2-3; no clear D. CDR1 and CDR2 from the germline V gene are SGHTA and FQGNSA. The germline V and J ends were trimmed by 2 bases and 2 bases, with 8 bases remaining between them. This CDR3 contains 14 residues. This chain's CDR3 is CASSLYDNTDTQYF. For the CDR3, the DNA is TGTGCCAGCAGCTTATACGACAACACAGATACGCAGTATTTT.